This record covers a single TCR beta chain. The germline gene is not matched at one end of the junction; a read error may be the cause. Per germline, CDR1 SGHDT and CDR2 YYEEEE. The CDR3 length is 13 residues. The data were obtained in a study of blood T cell repertoires in COVID-19. Across the whole study: Acute and convalescent COVID-19 specimens originated in the United States, Italy and Spain. The cDNA or gDNA used as material had been derived from T cells, B-cell-depleted T cells, or PBMCs.

In the study's own analysis: Estimates of nucleated cell counts were drawn from the amplification of reference gene primers. TCRdb keeps only in-frame clones here, not all; method: immunoSEQ multiplex PCR. For V, J and clone size, that table is used; D and trimming come from the DNA. The sample records 300,000 or so clones, about 89% being singletons. This chain links TRBV5-6 with TRBJ1-2, with 7 bases fitting TRBD1. The source is a woman in her 40s who had recovered from COVID-19. The sequencing input was peripheral blood. The DNA for the CDR3 is TGTGCCAGCAGCTTGGCCCCCGGGACAGAAAAATTCTTC. Translated: CASSLAPGTEKFF.